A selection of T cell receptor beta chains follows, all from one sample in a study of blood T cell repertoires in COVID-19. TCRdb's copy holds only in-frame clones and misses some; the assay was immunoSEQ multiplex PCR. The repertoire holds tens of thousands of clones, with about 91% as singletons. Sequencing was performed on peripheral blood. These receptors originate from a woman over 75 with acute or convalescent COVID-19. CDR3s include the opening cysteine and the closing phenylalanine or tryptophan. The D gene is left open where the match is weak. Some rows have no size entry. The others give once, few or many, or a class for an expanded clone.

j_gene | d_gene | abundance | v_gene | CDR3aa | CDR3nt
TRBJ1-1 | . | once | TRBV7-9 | CASSPQGVTEAFF | TGTGCCAGCAGCCCCCAGGGTGTCACTGAAGCTTTCTTT
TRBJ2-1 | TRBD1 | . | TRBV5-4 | CASSQGQGAYNEQFF | TGTGCCAGCAGCCAGGGACAGGGGGCTTACAATGAGCAGTTCTTC
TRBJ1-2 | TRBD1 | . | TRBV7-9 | CASSLPQGPNYGYTF | TGTGCCAGCAGCCTGCCACAGGGGCCCAACTATGGCTACACCTTC
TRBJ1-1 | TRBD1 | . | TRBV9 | CASTPGQERTEAFF | TGTGCCAGCACCCCAGGACAGGAAAGAACTGAAGCTTTCTTT
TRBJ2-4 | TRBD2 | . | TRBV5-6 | CASSLITSDENIQYF | TGTGCCAGCAGCTTGATAACTAGCGACGAAAACATTCAGTACTTC
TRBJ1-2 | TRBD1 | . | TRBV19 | CASSMTGGSGGYTF | TGTGCCAGTAGTATGACAGGGGGCTCCGGTGGCTACACCTTC
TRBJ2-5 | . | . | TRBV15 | CATSRESSEEEIAQYF | TGTGCCACCAGCAGAGAATCGTCGGAGGAAGAAATCGCCCAGTACTTC
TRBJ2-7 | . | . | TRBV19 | CASSIGRGAGIYEQYF | TGTGCCAGTAGTATAGGTCGGGGGGCCGGAATCTACGAGCAGTACTTC
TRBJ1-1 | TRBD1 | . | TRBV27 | CASLKQGADTEAFF | TGTGCCAGCCTCAAACAGGGGGCCGACACTGAAGCTTTCTTT
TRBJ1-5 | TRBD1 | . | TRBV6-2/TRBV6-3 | CASSYAGTGYGGNQPQHF | TGTGCCAGCAGTTACGCCGGGACAGGGTATGGAGGCAATCAGCCCCAGCATTTT
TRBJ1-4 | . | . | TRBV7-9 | CASSLGQSNEKLFF | TGTGCCAGCAGCCTCGGACAGAGTAATGAAAAACTGTTTTTT
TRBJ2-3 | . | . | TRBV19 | CASSTYTDTQYF | TGTGCCAGTAGTACCTACACAGATACGCAGTATTTT
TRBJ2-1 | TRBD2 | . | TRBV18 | CASSPLSGGPGTYEQFF | TGTGCCAGCTCACCACTTTCGGGGGGTCCGGGTACGTACGAGCAGTTCTTC
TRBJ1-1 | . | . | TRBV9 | CASSVVLGGGTEAFF | TGTGCCAGCAGCGTAGTTCTGGGAGGGGGGACTGAAGCTTTCTTT
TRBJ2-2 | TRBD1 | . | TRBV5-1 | CASSWGQGRQSGELFF | TGCGCCAGCAGCTGGGGACAGGGGAGGCAGAGCGGGGAGCTGTTTTTT
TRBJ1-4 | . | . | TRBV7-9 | CASSPARTNEKLFF | TGTGCCAGCAGCCCCGCCAGAACTAATGAAAAACTGTTTTTT
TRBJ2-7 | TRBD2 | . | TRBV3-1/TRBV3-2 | CASSQVTSGSYEQYF | TGTGCCAGCAGCCAAGTGACTAGCGGCTCCTACGAGCAGTACTTC
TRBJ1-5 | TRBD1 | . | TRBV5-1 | CASSLTGDSNQPQHF | TGCGCCAGCAGCTTGACAGGGGATAGCAATCAGCCCCAGCATTTT
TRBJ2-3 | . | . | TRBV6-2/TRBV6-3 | CASSTVTDTQYF | TGTGCCAGCAGCACGGTAACAGATACGCAGTATTTT
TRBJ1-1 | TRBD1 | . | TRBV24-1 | CATSDYRGRAFF | TGTGCCACCAGTGATTACAGGGGGCGAGCTTTCTTT